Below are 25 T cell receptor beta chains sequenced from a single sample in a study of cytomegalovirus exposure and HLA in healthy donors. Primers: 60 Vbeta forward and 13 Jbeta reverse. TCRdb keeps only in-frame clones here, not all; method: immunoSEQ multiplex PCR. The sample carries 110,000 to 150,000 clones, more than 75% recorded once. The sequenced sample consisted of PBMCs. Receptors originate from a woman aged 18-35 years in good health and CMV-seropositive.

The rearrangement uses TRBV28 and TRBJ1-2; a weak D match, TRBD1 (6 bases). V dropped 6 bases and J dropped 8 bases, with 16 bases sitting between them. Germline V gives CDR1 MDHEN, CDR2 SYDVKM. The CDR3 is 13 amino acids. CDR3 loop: CASSERRGSGYTF. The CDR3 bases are TGTGCCAGCAGCGAACGCAGGGGATCGGGCTACACCTTC.

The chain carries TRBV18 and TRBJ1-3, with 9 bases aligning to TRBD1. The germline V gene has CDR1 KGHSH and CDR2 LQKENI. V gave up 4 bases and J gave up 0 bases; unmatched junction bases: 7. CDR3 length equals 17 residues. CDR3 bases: TGTGCCAGCTCACTAAATACAGGGGGCGCCTCTGGAAACACCATATATTTT. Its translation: CASSLNTGGASGNTIYF.

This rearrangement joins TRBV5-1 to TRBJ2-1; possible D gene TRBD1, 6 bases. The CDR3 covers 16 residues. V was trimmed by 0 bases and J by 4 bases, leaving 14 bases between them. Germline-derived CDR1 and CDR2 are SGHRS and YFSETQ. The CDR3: CASSLDPSGVYNEQFF. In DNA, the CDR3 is TGCGCCAGCAGCTTGGACCCCTCAGGGGTGTACAATGAGCAGTTCTTC.

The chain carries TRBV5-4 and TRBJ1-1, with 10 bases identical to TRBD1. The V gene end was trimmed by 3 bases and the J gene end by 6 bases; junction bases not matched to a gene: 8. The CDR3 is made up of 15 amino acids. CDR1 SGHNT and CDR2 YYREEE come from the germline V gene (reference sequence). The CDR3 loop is CASSSGQGGSPEAFF. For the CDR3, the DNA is TGTGCCAGCAGCTCAGGACAGGGGGGCTCCCCTGAAGCTTTCTTT.

As DNA, the CDR3 is TGTGCCTGGAGTACAGGCAACAATCAGCCCCAGCATTTT. Protein sequence: CAWSTGNNQPQHF. This rearrangement joins TRBV30 to TRBJ1-5; tentative D call: TRBD1 (5 bases). Germline V CDR1 and CDR2: GTSNPN, SVGIG (reference sequence). Trimming cost V 2 bases and J 3 bases, with 8 bases left between them. CDR3 length: 13 amino acids.

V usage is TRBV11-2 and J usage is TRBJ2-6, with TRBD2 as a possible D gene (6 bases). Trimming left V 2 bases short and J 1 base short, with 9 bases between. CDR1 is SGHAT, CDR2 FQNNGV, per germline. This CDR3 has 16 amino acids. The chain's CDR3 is CASSLLGGSGANVLTF. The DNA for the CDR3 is TGTGCCAGCAGCTTATTGGGGGGATCTGGGGCCAACGTCCTGACTTTC.

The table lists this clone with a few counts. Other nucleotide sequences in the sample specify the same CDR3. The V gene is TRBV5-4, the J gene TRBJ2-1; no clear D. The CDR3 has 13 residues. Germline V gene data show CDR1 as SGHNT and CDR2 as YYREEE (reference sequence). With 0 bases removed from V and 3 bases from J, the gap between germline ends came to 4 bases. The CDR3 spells CASSLASYNEQFF. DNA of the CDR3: TGTGCCAGCAGCTTGGCCAGCTACAATGAGCAGTTCTTC. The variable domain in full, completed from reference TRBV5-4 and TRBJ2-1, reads ETGVTQSPTHLIKTRGQQVTLRCSSQSGHNTVSWYQQALGQGPQFIFQYYREEENGRGNFPPRFSGLQFPNYSSELNVNALELDDSALYLCASSLASYNEQFFGPGTRLTVL.

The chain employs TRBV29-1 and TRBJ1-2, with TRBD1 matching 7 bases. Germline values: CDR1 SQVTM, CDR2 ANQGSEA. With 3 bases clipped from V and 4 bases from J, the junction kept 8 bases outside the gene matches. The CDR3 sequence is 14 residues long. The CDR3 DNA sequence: TGCAGCGTTGACCACACAGGGGAAGCCTATGGCTACACCTTC. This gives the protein CSVDHTGEAYGYTF. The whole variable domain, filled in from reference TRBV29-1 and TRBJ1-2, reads SAVISQKPSRDICQRGTSLTIQCQVDSQVTMMFWYRQQPGQSLTLIATANQGSEATYESGFVIDKFPISRPNLTFSTLTVSNMSPEDSSIYLCSVDHTGEAYGYTFGSGTRLTVV.

DNA for the CDR3: TGTGCCAGCAGCTTAAGACGCGGCACCCTTAATCAGCCCCAGCATTTT. Protein product: CASSLRRGTLNQPQHF. The J gene is TRBJ1-5, the V gene TRBV7-2; D not certain. The V end was cut by 2 bases, the J end by 4 bases, with 15 bases between. Germline V gene sequence: CDR1 SGHTA, CDR2 FQGNSA. CDR3 length equals 16 residues.

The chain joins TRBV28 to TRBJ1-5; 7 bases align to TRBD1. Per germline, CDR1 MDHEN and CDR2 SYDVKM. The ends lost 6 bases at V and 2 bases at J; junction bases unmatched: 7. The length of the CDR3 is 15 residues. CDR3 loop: CASSPLTGGNQPQHF. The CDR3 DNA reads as TGTGCCAGCAGCCCTCTAACAGGGGGCAATCAGCCCCAGCATTTT. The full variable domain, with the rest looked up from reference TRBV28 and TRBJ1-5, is DVKVTQSSRYLVKRTGEKVFLECVQDMDHENMFWYRQDPGLGLRLIYFSYDVKMKEKGDIPEGYSVSREKKERFSLILESASTNQTSMYLCASSPLTGGNQPQHFGDGTRLSIL.

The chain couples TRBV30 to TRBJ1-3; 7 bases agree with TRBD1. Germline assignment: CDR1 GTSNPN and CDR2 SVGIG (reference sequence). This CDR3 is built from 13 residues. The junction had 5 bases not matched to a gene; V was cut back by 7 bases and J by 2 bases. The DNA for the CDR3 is TGTGCCTTGCCGACAGGGACTGGAAACACCATATATTTT. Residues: CALPTGTGNTIYF.

CDR3 nucleotides: TGTGCCAGCAGCGAACGGACTAGCCTCAGCACAGATACGCAGTATTTT. Its translation: CASSERTSLSTDTQYF. This chain uses TRBV6-1 with TRBJ2-3; TRBD2 matches at 8 bases. Germline CDR1 reads MNHNS; CDR2 reads SASEGT. After removal of 6 bases from V and 0 bases from J, the junction contained 8 bases not matched to a gene. This CDR3 is 16 amino acids long.

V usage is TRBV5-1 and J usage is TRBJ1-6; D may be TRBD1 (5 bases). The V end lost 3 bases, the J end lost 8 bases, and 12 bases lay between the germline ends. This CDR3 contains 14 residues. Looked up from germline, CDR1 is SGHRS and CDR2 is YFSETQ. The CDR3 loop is CASSSRPGDSPLHF. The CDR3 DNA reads TGCGCCAGCAGCTCTCGCCCGGGGGATTCACCCCTCCACTTT.

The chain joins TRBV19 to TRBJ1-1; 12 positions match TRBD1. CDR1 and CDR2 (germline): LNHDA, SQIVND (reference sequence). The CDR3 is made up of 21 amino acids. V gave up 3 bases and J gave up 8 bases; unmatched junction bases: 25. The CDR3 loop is CASSMGWGRIPGQGAHSEAFF. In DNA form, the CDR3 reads TGTGCCAGTAGTATGGGCTGGGGACGTATCCCGGGACAGGGGGCACATTCCGAAGCTTTCTTT.

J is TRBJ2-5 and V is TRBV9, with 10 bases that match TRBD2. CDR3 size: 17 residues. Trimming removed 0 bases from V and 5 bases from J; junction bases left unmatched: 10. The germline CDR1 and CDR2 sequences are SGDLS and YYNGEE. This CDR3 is CASSVGPSSGGGETQYF. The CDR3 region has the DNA TGTGCCAGCAGCGTAGGACCTTCTAGCGGGGGCGGGGAGACCCAGTACTTC.

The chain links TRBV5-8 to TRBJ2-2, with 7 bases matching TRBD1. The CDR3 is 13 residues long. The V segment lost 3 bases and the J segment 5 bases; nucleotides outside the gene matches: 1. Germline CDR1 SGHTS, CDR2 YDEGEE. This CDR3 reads CASSYRGTGELFF. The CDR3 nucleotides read TGTGCCAGCAGCTACAGGGGAACCGGGGAGCTGTTTTTT.

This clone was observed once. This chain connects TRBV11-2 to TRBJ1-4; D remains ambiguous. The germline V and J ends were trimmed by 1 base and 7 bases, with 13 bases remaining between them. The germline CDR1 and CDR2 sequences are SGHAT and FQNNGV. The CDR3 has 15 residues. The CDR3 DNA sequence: TGTGCCAGCAGCTTAGGTCCAGGAGGAGGTGAAAAACTGTTTTTT. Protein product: CASSLGPGGGEKLFF.

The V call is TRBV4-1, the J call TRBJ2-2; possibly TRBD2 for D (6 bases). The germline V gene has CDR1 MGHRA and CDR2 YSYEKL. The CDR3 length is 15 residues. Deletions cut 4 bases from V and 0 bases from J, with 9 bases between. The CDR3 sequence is CASSPGLSNTGELFF. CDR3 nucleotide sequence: TGCGCCAGCAGCCCAGGACTATCGAACACCGGGGAGCTGTTTTTT.

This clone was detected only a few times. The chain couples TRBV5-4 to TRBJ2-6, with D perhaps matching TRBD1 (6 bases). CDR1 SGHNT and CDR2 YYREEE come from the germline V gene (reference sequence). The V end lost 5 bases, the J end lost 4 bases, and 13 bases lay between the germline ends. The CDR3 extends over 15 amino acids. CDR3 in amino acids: CASSYTGLGANVLTF. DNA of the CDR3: TGTGCCAGCAGTTACACAGGGCTGGGGGCCAACGTCCTGACTTTC.

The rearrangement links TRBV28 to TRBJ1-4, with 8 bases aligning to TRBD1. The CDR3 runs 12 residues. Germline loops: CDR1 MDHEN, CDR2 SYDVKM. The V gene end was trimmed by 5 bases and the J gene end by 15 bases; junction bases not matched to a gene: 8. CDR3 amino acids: CASSPGTGSVFF. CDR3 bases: TGTGCCAGCAGTCCCGGGACAGGTTCAGTGTTTTTT.

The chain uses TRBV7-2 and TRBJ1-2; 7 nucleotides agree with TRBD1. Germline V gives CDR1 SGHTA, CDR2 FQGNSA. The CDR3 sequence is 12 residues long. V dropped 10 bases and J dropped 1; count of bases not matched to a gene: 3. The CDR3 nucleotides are TGTGCCACGAGGGACAGTAACTATGGCTACACCTTC. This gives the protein CATRDSNYGYTF.

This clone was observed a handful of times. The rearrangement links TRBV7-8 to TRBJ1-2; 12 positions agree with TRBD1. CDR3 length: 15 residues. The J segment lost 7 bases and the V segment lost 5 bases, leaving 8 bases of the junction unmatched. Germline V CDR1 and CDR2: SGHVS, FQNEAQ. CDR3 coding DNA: TGTGCCAGCAGCCCAGGGGACAGGGGGCGGAGTGGCTACACCTTC. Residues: CASSPGDRGRSGYTF.

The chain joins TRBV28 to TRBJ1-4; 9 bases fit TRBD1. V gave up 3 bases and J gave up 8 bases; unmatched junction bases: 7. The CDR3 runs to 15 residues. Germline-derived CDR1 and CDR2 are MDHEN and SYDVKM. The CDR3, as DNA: TGTGCCAGCAGTTTGCCCGGGACAGGGATAGAAAAACTGTTTTTT. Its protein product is CASSLPGTGIEKLFF.

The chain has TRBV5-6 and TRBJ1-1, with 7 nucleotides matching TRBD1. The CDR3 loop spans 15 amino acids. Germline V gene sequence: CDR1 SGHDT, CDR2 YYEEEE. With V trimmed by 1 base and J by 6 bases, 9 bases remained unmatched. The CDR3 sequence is CASSLYAGQISEAFF. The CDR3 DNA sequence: TGTGCCAGCAGCTTGTACGCGGGACAGATATCTGAAGCTTTCTTT.

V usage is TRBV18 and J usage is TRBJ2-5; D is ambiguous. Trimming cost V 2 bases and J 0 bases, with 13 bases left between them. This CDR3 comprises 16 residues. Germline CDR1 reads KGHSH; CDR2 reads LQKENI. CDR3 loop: CASSPSVPTHQETQYF. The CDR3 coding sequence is TGTGCCAGCTCACCATCGGTCCCGACTCACCAAGAGACCCAGTACTTC.